The rows below give T cell receptor beta chains drawn from one sample of a study of shared clonotypes between healthy human individuals. The method was immunoSEQ multiplex PCR; TCRdb's version includes in-frame clones alone and lacks a portion of them. The sample includes about 480,000 clones, about 80% of them seen just once. Material for sequencing was PBMCs. These receptors all stem from a woman aged 40 to 50 in good health. Some clones in this sample may be carry-over from other donors' samples. CDR3s include the opening cysteine and the closing phenylalanine or tryptophan. Each record gives: D gene, clone size, V gene, J gene, CDR3 protein, CDR3 DNA. D genes are given only for firm matches. The listing skips clone size in some rows; elsewhere it reads once, few, many or a size class.

-	-	TRBV4-1	TRBJ2-7	CASSESLQGRGNEQYF	TGCGCCAGCAGCGAAAGTCTCCAAGGGCGCGGGAACGAGCAGTACTTC
TRBD2	once	TRBV27	TRBJ2-1	CASSFGLASREQFF	TGTGCCAGCAGTTTCGGACTAGCCTCGCGCGAGCAGTTCTTC
TRBD2	-	TRBV29-1	TRBJ2-3	CSGEGSTDTQYF	TGCAGCGGGGAGGGTAGCACAGATACGCAGTATTTT
TRBD2	-	TRBV7-6	TRBJ2-7	CASSLGGRAIDEQYF	TGTGCCAGCAGCTTAGGCGGGAGGGCCATCGACGAGCAGTACTTC
-	-	TRBV7-9	TRBJ2-1	CASSLAGGSGNEQFF	TGTGCCAGCAGCTTAGCGGGAGGATCCGGCAATGAGCAGTTCTTC
-	-	TRBV19	TRBJ2-1	CASSTLMSGLHNEQFF	TGTGCCAGTAGCACCCTCATGAGCGGGCTACACAATGAGCAGTTCTTC
TRBD2	few	TRBV6-6	TRBJ2-1	CASSRRTSGSNEQFF	TGTGCCAGCAGTCGTCGGACTAGCGGGAGCAATGAGCAGTTCTTC
-	-	TRBV9	TRBJ2-2	CASSAMTGTGELFF	TGTGCCAGCAGCGCGATGACGGGTACCGGGGAGCTGTTTTTT
-	-	TRBV27	TRBJ2-6	CASSLGGANVLTF	TGTGCCAGCAGTTTGGGTGGGGCCAACGTCCTGACTTTC
-	-	TRBV5-1	TRBJ2-1	CASSLGYEQFF	TGCGCCAGCAGCTTGGGTTATGAGCAGTTCTTC
TRBD1	few	TRBV5-1	TRBJ2-2	CASTEGQIQNTGELFF	TGCGCCAGCACCGAGGGACAGATCCAGAACACCGGGGAGCTGTTTTTT
TRBD2	-	TRBV2	TRBJ2-3	CASTPGTRRTDTQYF	TGTGCCAGCACCCCAGGGACTAGGAGGACGGATACGCAGTATTTT
-	-	TRBV7-9	TRBJ1-1	CASSTRMEDTEAFF	TGTGCCAGCAGCACCAGGATGGAGGACACTGAAGCTTTCTTT
-	once	TRBV28	TRBJ1-2	CASSFVGPNYGYTF	TGTGCCAGCAGTTTTGTCGGCCCTAACTATGGCTACACCTTC
-	-	TRBV28	TRBJ1-5	CASSSPSAGQPQHF	TGTGCCAGCAGTTCGCCCTCGGCGGGACAGCCCCAGCATTTT
TRBD1	many	TRBV7-9	TRBJ1-1	CASSPDRGQWFF	TGTGCCAGCAGCCCGGACAGGGGGCAATGGTTCTTT
-	-	TRBV29-1	TRBJ2-7	CSVVGGPGGSYEQYF	TGCAGCGTTGTAGGAGGACCCGGAGGCTCCTACGAGCAGTACTTC
TRBD1	few	TRBV5-4	TRBJ2-3	CASRGGTGITDTQYF	TGTGCCAGCAGGGGCGGGACAGGGATAACAGATACGCAGTATTTT
-	-	TRBV18	TRBJ1-4	CASSRTVNEKLFF	TGTGCCAGCTCACGAACGGTTAATGAAAAACTGTTTTTT
-	-	TRBV27	TRBJ2-7	CASSTKAGHPPYEQYF	TGTGCCAGCAGTACCAAAGCGGGACACCCCCCCTACGAGCAGTACTTC
-	-	TRBV18	TRBJ2-5	CASSLLRAETQETQYF	TGTGCCAGCTCATTGCTGCGGGCAGAAACCCAAGAGACCCAGTACTTC
TRBD2	-	TRBV7-2	TRBJ2-1	CASSLGLAGALTEQFF	TGTGCCAGCAGCCTGGGACTAGCGGGAGCTTTGACTGAGCAGTTCTTC
-	-	TRBV11-3	TRBJ2-1	CASSKGPINYNEQFF	TGTGCCAGCAGCAAGGGACCGATAAACTACAATGAGCAGTTCTTC
-	-	TRBV28	TRBJ1-4	CASSSGALSLGRRVPLEKLFF	TGTGCCAGCAGTTCAGGGGCCCTGAGCCTTGGTCGCAGGGTGCCCCTTGAAAAACTGTTTTTT
-	-	TRBV30	TRBJ2-3	CAWAGTDTQYF	TGTGCCTGGGCAGGCACAGATACGCAGTATTTT
-	-	TRBV19	TRBJ1-4	CASSTNPERQKLFF	TGTGCCAGTAGTACAAATCCGGAGAGGCAAAAACTGTTTTTT
TRBD1	-	TRBV7-3	TRBJ2-7	CASSLWGQGSDEQYF	TGTGCCAGCAGCTTGTGGGGACAGGGAAGTGACGAGCAGTACTTC
-	once	TRBV6-5	TRBJ2-1	CASRPTEDRYNEQFF	TGTGCCAGCAGACCGACCGAAGACAGGTACAATGAGCAGTTCTTC
TRBD2	-	TRBV11-2	TRBJ2-7	CASSSGLAVYEQYF	TGTGCCAGCAGCTCAGGACTAGCGGTCTACGAGCAGTACTTC
TRBD2	-	TRBV5-1	TRBJ2-1	CASSTGTSFYNEQFF	TGCGCCAGCAGCACCGGGACTAGCTTCTACAATGAGCAGTTCTTC
-	-	TRBV19	TRBJ1-2	CASTLGGGLGYGYTF	TGTGCCAGTACACTAGGTGGGGGTCTCGGCTATGGCTACACCTTC
-	few	TRBV18	TRBJ2-5	CASSSQETQYF	TGTGCCAGCTCATCTCAAGAGACCCAGTACTTC
TRBD1	once	TRBV11-1	TRBJ2-5	CASSYRGTGEETQYF	TGTGCCAGCAGCTATAGGGGGACAGGGGAAGAGACCCAGTACTTC
-	few	TRBV28	TRBJ1-2	CASTLGGGDGYGYTF	TGTGCCAGCACCTTAGGCGGGGGGGACGGCTATGGCTACACCTTC
TRBD2	-	TRBV4-3	TRBJ2-7	CASSQASGSYEQYF	TGCGCCAGCAGCCAAGCTAGCGGGAGCTACGAGCAGTACTTC
TRBD1	-	TRBV5-1	TRBJ1-1	CASSIQGEGAFF	TGCGCCAGCAGCATACAGGGGGAGGGGGCTTTCTTT
-	-	TRBV5-1	TRBJ2-5	CASSLGITGGQETQYF	TGCGCCAGCAGCTTGGGGATAACGGGCGGCCAAGAGACCCAGTACTTC
-	-	TRBV18	TRBJ2-6	CASSPGGSGANVLTF	TGTGCCAGCTCACCCGGAGGCTCTGGGGCCAACGTCCTGACTTTC
-	once	TRBV6-1	TRBJ2-5	CASSGGRTQYF	TGTGCCAGCAGTGGTGGCAGGACCCAGTACTTC
TRBD1	few	TRBV14	TRBJ2-2	CASSQEGHRGRKTGELFF	TGTGCCAGCAGCCAAGAGGGGCACAGGGGGCGAAAGACCGGGGAGCTGTTTTTT
-	-	TRBV18	TRBJ2-3	CASSPVGQGLEDTQYF	TGTGCCAGCTCACCAGTGGGGCAGGGACTTGAAGATACGCAGTATTTT
TRBD2	-	TRBV5-1	TRBJ2-2	CASSPRTSGRASTGELFF	TGCGCCAGCAGCCCCCGGACTAGCGGGAGGGCCAGCACCGGGGAGCTGTTTTTT
TRBD1	-	TRBV30	TRBJ1-5	CAWTRDRDQPQHF	TGTGCCTGGACGCGGGACAGGGACCAGCCCCAGCATTTT
-	-	TRBV7-2	TRBJ2-3	CASTSGLQLSTDTQYF	TGTGCCAGCACCTCGGGACTCCAATTGAGCACAGATACGCAGTATTTT
-	-	TRBV19	TRBJ2-7	CASSIGGSYEQYF	TGTGCCAGTAGTATCGGGGGCTCCTACGAGCAGTACTTC
TRBD1	-	TRBV28	TRBJ2-7	CASSLYLDRGFSTQYF	TGTGCCAGCAGTTTATATCTGGACAGGGGGTTTTCTACGCAGTACTTC